This T cell receptor beta chain was recovered during a study of T cells in Graves' hyperthyroidism and ophthalmopathy. Comment on this clonotype: Antigen: not known.

TCR beta CDR3 sequences were amplified from RNA transcripts. Carried out on the TCR CDR3, a first-round RT-PCR used the HTBI primer set. MiXCR, run by TCRdb on the multiplex PCR reads, gives a single entry per CDR3 protein. This repertoire shows hundreds of thousands of distinct CDR3 sequences, approximately 25% found once; its top ten account for approximately 10%. Study-wide points: In the analysis, a 13 V-J model separated ophthalmopathy from stable hyperthyroidism.

V trimming: 5 bases; J trimming: 2 bases; junction bases outside the gene matches: 8. Germline CDR1 and CDR2: SGHVS and FNYEAQ. The length of the CDR3 is 16 residues. Sequencing input: blood. J is TRBJ1-3 and V is TRBV7-6; 8 positions match TRBD1. The sequence derives from a woman aged 30 to 39 with Graves' ophthalmopathy. CDR3 in amino acids: CASSAATGGTGNTIYF. The CDR3 nucleotides are TGTGCCAGCAGCGCGGCCACAGGGGGTACTGGAAACACCATATATTTT.